This T cell receptor (beta chain) originates from a study of blood T cell repertoires in COVID-19 (dated by TCRdb to 2018 to 2020). Notes on the research overall: Collaborator samples came from the United States, Italy and Spain and covered acute and convalescent phases of COVID-19. The dataset comprised deeply sampled blood TCRbeta repertoires from subjects exposed to, actively infected with, or recovered from COVID-19. Where HLA class I and class II types were available, the types were taken from metadata supplied by the sample provider, not from assay-based typing. The samples were drawn from two sources: the first 160 participants of the ongoing ImmuneRACE study, and 1,000 to 1,500 subjects contributed by 6 global collaborators. The repertoires were released in a freely available public database meant as a resource for research on the immune response to SARS-CoV-2. The prospective study material was composed of cDNA or gDNA derived from T cells, B-cell-depleted T cells, or PBMCs. The sample metadata nearly always contained a de-identified subject ID, COVID-19 status, age in years and sex. Overall study outcomes, separate from this receptor: How much clinical and demographic metadata was included differed by source and by participant, and the metadata was provided uncurated.

Whole blood was collected in K2EDTA tubes by collaborating institutions according to the institutions' own protocols. For TCRbeta analysis, collaborator samples were shipped as frozen whole blood, as isolated PBMCs, or as DNA extracted from either sample type. The sample holds one count of this clone. No antigen is known for it. No much larger clonotype is one base removed from it; base qualities were not supplied. TCRbeta CDR3 regions were amplified from genomic DNA using the immunoSEQ Assay, a bias-controlled multiplex PCR. For the original study's pipeline: Nucleated cell counts per sample were estimated from amplification of reference gene primers within the assay. To quantify the absolute abundance of each unique TCRbeta CDR3 rearrangement, sequence reads were collapsed and filtered. For each sample, productive Simpson clonality was calculated as the square root of Simpson's diversity index across productive rearrangements. TCRdb carries this immuneACCESS record with in-frame sequences only. Its versions omit some clonotypes, under half of them owing to an unresolved V gene in the studies checked, with the rest unexplained. Clone size and the V and J calls come from that table; the DNA yielded D and trimming. The sample table lists around 110,000 clones, about 85% of them with a count of one. Approximately 1.5% of the sample rests with the top ten.

The CDR3 sequence holds 16 residues, the cysteine and phenylalanine included. The read is trimmed to its CDR3 DNA, 48 bases read in frame from base 1. V is reduced by 0 bases and J by 1 base, leaving a spacing of 7 bases between them. From the germline V gene, CDR1 is SGHTA and CDR2 is FQGNSA. Material for sequencing was peripheral blood. The sequence derives from a man aged 35-49 years with acute or convalescent COVID-19. The chain was built from TRBV7-2 and TRBJ1-6; the D gene is not confidently resolved. In nucleotide form, the sequence is TGTGCCAGCAGCTTAGCCGGAGTGTCCTATAATTCACCCCTCCACTTT. Its protein product is CASSLAGVSYNSPLHF.